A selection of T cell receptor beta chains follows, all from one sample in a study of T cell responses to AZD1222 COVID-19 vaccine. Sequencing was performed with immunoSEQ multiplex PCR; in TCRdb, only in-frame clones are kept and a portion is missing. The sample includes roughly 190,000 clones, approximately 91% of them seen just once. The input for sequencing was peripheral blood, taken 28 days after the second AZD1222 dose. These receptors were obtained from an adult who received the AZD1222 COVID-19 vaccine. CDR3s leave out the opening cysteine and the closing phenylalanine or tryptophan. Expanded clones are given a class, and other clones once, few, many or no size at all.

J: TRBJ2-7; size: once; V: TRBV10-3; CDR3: AIRSSSVSYEQY
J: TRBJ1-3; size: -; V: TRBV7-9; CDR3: ASSSKGNTIY
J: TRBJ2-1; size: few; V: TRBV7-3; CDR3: ASSPYRTSGRRNEQF
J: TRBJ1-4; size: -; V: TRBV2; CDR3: ASSDLERERLVEKLF
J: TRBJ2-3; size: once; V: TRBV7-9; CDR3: ASSLDPRGDTQY
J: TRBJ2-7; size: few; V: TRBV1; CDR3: TSSPGTSGSYEQY
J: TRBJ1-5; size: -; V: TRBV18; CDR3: ASSPNGQGNQPQH
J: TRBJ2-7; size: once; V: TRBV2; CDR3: ASTGEGGPYHEQY
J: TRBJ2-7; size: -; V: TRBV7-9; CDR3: ASSARTGDGGEQY
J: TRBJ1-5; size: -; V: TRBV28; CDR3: ASTPLGRVEPQH
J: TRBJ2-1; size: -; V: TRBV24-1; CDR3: ATSDSPAEQF
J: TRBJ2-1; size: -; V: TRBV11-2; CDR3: ASSLDGRPDNEQF
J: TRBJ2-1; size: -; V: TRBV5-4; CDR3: ASSLVPIEPQF
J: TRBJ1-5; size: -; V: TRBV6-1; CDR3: ASSEQAGPNQPQH
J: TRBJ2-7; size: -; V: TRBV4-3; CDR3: ASSQLGQGNYEQY
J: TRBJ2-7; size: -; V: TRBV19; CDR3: ASSWGLAGVYEQY
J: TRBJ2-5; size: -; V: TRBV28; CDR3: ASSLSIETQY
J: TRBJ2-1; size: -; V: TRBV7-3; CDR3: ASSPQGGRSGVEQF
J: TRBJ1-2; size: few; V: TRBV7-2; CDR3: ASSLRADYYGYT
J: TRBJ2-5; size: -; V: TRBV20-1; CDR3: SARGVETQY
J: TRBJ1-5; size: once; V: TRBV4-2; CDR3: ASSPVEGRFRNQPQH
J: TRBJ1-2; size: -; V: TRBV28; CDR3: ASSFRLREDNYGYT
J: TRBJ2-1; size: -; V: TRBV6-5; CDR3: ASSYGAGAYEQF
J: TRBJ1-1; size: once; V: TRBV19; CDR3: ASSSRQGASYLEAF
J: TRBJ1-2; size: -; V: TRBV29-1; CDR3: SVDGGSGYT
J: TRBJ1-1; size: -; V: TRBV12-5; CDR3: ASGLDGGRHVEAF
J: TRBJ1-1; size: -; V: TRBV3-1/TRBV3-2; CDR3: ASSQGLQAF
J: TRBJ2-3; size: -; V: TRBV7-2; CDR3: ASSPSGRVDTQY
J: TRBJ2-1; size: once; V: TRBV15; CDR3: ATSRGTSAYNEQF
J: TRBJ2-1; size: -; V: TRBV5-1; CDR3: ASSLEAGTGGSNEQF
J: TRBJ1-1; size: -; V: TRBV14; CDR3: ASSQGNEAF
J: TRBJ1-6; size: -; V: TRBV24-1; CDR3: ATSDPRDRPSPLH
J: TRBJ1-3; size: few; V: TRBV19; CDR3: ASTIPRSGNTIY
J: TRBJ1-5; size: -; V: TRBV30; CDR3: AWSKGTVNQPQH
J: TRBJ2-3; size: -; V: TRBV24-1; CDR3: ATSDTGSPTDTQY
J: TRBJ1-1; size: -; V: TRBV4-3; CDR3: ASSQDSGVSLNTEAF
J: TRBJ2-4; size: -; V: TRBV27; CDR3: ASSWGGQKNIQY
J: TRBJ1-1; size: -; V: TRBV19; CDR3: ASTVDRGTEAF
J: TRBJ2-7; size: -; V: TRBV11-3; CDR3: ASSLRASGFSYEQY
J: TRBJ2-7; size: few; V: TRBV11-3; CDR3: ASGSFSYEQY
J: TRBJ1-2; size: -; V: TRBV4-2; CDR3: ASSQANYGYT
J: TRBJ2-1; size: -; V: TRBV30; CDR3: AWSSSGSSYNEQF
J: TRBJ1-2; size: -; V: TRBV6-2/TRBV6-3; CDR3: ASSYDGQNLANYGYT